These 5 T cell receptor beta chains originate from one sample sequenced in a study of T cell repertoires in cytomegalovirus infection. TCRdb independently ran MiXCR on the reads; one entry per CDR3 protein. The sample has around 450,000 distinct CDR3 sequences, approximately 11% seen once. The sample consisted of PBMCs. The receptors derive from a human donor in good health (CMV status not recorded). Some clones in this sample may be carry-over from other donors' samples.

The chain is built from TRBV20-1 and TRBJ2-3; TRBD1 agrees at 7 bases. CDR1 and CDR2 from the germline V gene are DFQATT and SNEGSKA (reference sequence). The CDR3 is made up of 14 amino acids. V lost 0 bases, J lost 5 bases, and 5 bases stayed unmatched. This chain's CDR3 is CSARDRGRGDTQYF. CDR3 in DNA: TGCAGTGCTAGAGATAGGGGGCGCGGAGATACGCAGTATTTT.

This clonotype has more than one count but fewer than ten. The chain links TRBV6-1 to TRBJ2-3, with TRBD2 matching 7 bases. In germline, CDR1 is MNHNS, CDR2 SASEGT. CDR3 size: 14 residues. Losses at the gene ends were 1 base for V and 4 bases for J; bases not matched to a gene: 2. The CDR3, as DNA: TGTGCCAGCAGTGAAGTGGGGGGGGCAGATACGCAGTATTTT. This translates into CASSEVGGADTQYF.

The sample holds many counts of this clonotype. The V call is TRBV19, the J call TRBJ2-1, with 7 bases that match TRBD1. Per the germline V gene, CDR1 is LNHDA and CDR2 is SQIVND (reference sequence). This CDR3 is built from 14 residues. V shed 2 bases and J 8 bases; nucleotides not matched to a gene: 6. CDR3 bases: TGTGCCAGTAGTATAAACAGGGGCGGCCATGAGCAGTTCTTC. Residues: CASSINRGGHEQFF.

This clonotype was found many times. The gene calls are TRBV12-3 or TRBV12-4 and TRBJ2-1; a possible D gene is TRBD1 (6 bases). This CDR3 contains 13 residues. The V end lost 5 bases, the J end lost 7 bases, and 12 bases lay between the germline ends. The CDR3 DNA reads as TGTGCCAGCAGTCGGGGACAATTTAATGAGCAGTTCTTC. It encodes CASSRGQFNEQFF.

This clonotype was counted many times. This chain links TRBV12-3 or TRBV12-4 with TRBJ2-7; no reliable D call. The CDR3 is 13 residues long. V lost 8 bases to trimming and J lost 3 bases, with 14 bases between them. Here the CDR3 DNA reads TGTGCCAGCGGGGTAGGTTCTTTCTACGAGCAGTACTTC. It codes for CASGVGSFYEQYF.